These T cell receptor beta chains were read from a single sample in a study of T-cell memory formation after mild COVID-19. TCRdb reanalysed the 5' RACE reads using MiXCR and keeps one entry per CDR3 protein. The data show 92,000 or so distinct CDR3 sequences, over 13% seen once. The specimen sequenced was PBMCs or a T cell subset sorted from them (not recorded which). These receptors all come from a man aged 18 to 29 who had mild COVID-19 (a few samples of this study predate the infection). Cell type and time point are not known. The CDR3 runs from the conserved cysteine through the conserved F or W. D genes are given only for firm matches. Size values are once, few and many counts, or a class for expanded clones, and some rows have none.

abundance,j_gene,d_gene,v_gene,CDR3aa,CDR3nt
few,TRBJ1-5,-,TRBV7-3,CASSQDIGQPQHF,TGTGCCAGCAGCCAAGACATAGGGCAGCCCCAGCATTTT
-,TRBJ2-7,-,TRBV6-2/TRBV6-3,CASTVSIRTDSYEQYF,TGTGCCAGCACAGTATCAATAAGGACGGACTCTTACGAGCAGTACTTC
-,TRBJ2-1,-,TRBV20-1,CSAGVDTPNEQFF,TGCAGTGCTGGGGTCGATACCCCCAATGAGCAGTTCTTC
few,TRBJ2-6,-,TRBV6-5,CASTWGRPGANVLTF,TGTGCCAGCACCTGGGGGAGGCCTGGGGCCAACGTCCTGACTTTC
-,TRBJ2-3,TRBD2,TRBV7-3,CASSGSGGYTDTQYF,TGTGCCAGCAGCGGTAGCGGGGGCTACACAGATACGCAGTATTTT
-,TRBJ2-1,-,TRBV6-5,CASSYVQGHNEQFF,TGTGCCAGCAGTTACGTCCAGGGGCACAATGAGCAGTTCTTC
-,TRBJ1-1,-,TRBV19,CASSIGGYTEAFF,TGTGCCAGTAGTATCGGGGGTTACACTGAAGCTTTCTTT
many,TRBJ2-4,-,TRBV15,CATSIRGPKNIQYF,TGTGCCACCAGCATAAGGGGCCCCAAAAACATTCAGTACTTC
many,TRBJ2-5,-,TRBV29-1,CSVEGETQYF,TGCAGCGTTGAAGGCGAGACCCAGTACTTC
many,TRBJ2-3,TRBD2,TRBV6-1,CASSGLAGGPDTQYF,TGTGCCAGCAGTGGACTAGCGGGGGGGCCAGATACGCAGTATTTT
few,TRBJ2-1,-,TRBV6-5,CASSHPGREQFF,TGTGCCAGCAGTCACCCGGGCCGCGAGCAGTTCTTC
-,TRBJ2-1,TRBD1,TRBV15,CATSDGGQGPDEQFF,TGTGCCACCTCGGATGGAGGACAGGGTCCCGATGAGCAGTTCTTC
few,TRBJ2-3,-,TRBV7-9,CASSGRLTDTQYF,TGTGCCAGCAGCGGCCGACTCACAGATACGCAGTATTTT
-,TRBJ1-1,-,TRBV9,CASSALHTEAFF,TGTGCCAGCAGCGCCCTGCACACTGAAGCTTTCTTT
-,TRBJ2-3,TRBD2,TRBV7-9,CASSSTSGGYSDTQYF,TGTGCCAGCAGCTCGACTAGCGGGGGGTATTCAGATACGCAGTATTTT
medium-sized,TRBJ2-5,TRBD1,TRBV6-6,CASSAGGGSQYF,TGTGCCAGCAGTGCAGGGGGCGGGTCCCAGTACTTC
-,TRBJ1-2,TRBD1,TRBV29-1,CSALGQTNYGYTF,TGCAGCGCCTTGGGACAGACGAACTATGGCTACACCTTC
-,TRBJ2-3,-,TRBV6-5,CASRRADTQYF,TGTGCCAGCAGGCGAGCAGATACGCAGTATTTT
many,TRBJ2-5,-,TRBV4-1,CASSPLGGSLETQYF,TGCGCCAGCAGCCCTTTGGGGGGTAGCCTAGAGACCCAGTACTTC
-,TRBJ2-7,TRBD2,TRBV6-2/TRBV6-3,CASSGLAYDEQYF,TGTGCCAGCAGTGGACTAGCGTACGACGAGCAGTACTTC
many,TRBJ2-1,-,TRBV30,CAWRSGPGDEQFF,TGTGCCTGGAGGTCCGGGCCGGGCGATGAGCAGTTCTTC
few,TRBJ1-1,-,TRBV5-6,CASRSGDTEAFF,TGTGCCAGCAGGTCGGGGGATACTGAAGCTTTCTTT